This TCR beta chain was recorded in a study of monozygotic twins with inflammatory bowel disease. Following a re-call of the 5' RACE reads, TCRdb has one entry per CDR3 protein and lacks DNA. The sample is made up of about 450,000 distinct CDR3 sequences, and the top ten hold 2.4% of it. A word on this clonotype: The antigen remains unidentified.

Study-wide points: Patients with IBD had less TCRbeta diversity (inverse Simpson) than their healthy co-twins.

What was sequenced was blood. This TCR was recovered from a human donor with ulcerative colitis or Crohn's disease, or a healthy co-twin of an affected twin (not recorded which).

The CDR3 loop is CASSFTTGPYEQYF. The chain couples TRBV7-2 to TRBJ2-7. CDR1 SGHTA and CDR2 FQGNSA come from the germline V gene. This CDR3 comprises 14 residues.